This T cell receptor (beta chain) appears in the sequencing data of a study of shared clonotypes between healthy human individuals. Trimming removed 2 bases from V and 8 bases from J; junction bases left unmatched: 7. Per germline, CDR1 MNHEY and CDR2 SMNVEV (reference sequence). CDR3 length: 15 amino acids. Findings and limits, study-wide: Across a few donors, naive CD4 shared around 5.4%, naive CD8 3.5% to 4%, memory CD4 roughly 2.3%, memory CD8 about 0.38%. Rarefaction gave evidence that sorted-subset sequencing remained incomplete despite large depth.

Assay used: immunoSEQ multiplex PCR; TCRdb lists only in-frame clones, some missing. Among approximately 600,000 clones listed, about 95% were seen once. The naive CD8 subset, CD45RO-negative cells positively selected for CCR7, excluded terminally differentiated effector memory CD45RA+ cells. A word on this clone: Its antigen is undetermined.

The origin of this receptor is a woman in her thirties in good health. Sample: naive CD8+ T cells sorted from blood. The V gene is TRBV27, the J gene TRBJ1-4; 8 bases match TRBD1. As DNA, the CDR3 is TGTGCCAGCAGTTTAACTGGCAGGGGGCGGGAAAAACTGTTTTTT. As protein: CASSLTGRGREKLFF.